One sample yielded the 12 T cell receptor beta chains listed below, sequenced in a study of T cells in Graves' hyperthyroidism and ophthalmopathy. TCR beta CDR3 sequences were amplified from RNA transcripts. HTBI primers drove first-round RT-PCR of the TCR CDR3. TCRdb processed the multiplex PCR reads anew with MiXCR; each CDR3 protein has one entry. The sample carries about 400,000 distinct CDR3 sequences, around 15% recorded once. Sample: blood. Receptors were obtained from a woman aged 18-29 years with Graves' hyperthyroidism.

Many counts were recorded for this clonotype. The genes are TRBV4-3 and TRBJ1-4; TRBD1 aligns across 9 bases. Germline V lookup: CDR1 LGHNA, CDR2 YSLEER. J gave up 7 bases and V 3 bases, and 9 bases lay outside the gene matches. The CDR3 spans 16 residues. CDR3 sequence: CASSHVPGQGAEKLFF. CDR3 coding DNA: TGCGCCAGCAGCCACGTCCCGGGACAGGGCGCTGAAAAACTGTTTTTT.

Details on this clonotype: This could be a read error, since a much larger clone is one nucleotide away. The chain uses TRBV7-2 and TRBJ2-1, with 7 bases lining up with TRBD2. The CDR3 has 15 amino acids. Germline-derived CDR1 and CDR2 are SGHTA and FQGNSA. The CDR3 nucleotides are TGTGCCAGCAGCCCCGGACTAGGGTGGAAAGGTGAGCAGCTCTTC. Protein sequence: CASSPGLGWKGEQLF.

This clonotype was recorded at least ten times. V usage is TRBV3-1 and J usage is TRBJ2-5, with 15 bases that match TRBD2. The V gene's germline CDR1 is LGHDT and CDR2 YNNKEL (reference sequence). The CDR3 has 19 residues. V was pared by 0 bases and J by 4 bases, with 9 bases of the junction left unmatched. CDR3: CASSQEPGLAGGPPETQYF. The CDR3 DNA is TGTGCCAGCAGCCAAGAACCGGGACTAGCGGGAGGTCCCCCAGAGACCCAGTACTTC.

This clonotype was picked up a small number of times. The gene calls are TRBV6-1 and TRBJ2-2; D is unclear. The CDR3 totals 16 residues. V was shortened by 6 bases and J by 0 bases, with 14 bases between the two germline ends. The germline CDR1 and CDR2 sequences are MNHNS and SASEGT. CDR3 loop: CASRQRKVANTGELFF. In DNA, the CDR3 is TGTGCCAGCAGACAAAGAAAAGTCGCGAACACCGGGGAGCTGTTTTTT.

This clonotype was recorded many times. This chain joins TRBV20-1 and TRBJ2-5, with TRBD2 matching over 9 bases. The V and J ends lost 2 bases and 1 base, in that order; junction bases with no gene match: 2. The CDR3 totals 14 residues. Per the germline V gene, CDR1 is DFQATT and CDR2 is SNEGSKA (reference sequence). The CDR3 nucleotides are TGCAGTGCTAGAAGACTAGCGGCCCAAGAGACCCAGTACTTC. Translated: CSARRLAAQETQYF.

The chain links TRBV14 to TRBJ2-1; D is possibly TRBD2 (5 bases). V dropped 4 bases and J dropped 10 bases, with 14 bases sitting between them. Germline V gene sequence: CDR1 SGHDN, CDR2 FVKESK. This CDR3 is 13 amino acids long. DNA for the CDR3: TGTGCCAGCAGCCGGAAACCAGAGCGGGAGCAGTTCTTC. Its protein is CASSRKPEREQFF.

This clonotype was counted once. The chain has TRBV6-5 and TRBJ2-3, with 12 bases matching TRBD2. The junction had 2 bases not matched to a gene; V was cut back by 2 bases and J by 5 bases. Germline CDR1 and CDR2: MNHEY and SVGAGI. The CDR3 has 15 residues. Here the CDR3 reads CASSYLTSGRDTQYF. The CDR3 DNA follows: TGTGCCAGCAGTTACCTGACTAGCGGGAGAGATACGCAGTATTTT.

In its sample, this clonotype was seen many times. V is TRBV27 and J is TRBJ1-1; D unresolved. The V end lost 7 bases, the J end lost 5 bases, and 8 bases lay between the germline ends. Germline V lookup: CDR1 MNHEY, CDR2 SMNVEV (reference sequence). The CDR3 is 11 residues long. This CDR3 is CASKLGTEAFF. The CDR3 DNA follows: TGTGCCAGCAAATTGGGGACTGAAGCTTTCTTT.

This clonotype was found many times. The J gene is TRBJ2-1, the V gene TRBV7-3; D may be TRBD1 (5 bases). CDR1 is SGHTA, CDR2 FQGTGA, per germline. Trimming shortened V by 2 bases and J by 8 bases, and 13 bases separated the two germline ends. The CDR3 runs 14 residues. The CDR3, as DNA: TGTGCCAGCAGCTTATTTGGGGCCCGGCATGAGCAGTTCTTC. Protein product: CASSLFGARHEQFF.

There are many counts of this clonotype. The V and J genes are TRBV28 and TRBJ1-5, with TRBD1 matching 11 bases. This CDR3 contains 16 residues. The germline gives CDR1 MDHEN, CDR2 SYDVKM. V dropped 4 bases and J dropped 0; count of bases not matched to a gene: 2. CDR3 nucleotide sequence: TGTGCCAGCAGTTCGGGACAGGGGGGTAGCAATCAGCCCCAGCATTTT. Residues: CASSSGQGGSNQPQHF.

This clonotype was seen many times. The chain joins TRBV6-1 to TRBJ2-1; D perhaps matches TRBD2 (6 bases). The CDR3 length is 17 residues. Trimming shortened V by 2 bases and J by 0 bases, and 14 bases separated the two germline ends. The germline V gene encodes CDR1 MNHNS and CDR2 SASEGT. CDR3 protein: CASSERFGGGSYNEQFF. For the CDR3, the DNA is TGTGCCAGCAGTGAAAGGTTTGGGGGAGGCTCCTACAATGAGCAGTTCTTC.

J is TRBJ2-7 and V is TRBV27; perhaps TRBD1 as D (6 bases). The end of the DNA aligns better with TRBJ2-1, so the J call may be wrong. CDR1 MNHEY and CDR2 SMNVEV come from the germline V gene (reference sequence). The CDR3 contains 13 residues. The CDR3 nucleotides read TGTGCCAGCAGTCCCACAGGGTCCTACGAGCAGTTCTTC. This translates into CASSPTGSYEQFF.